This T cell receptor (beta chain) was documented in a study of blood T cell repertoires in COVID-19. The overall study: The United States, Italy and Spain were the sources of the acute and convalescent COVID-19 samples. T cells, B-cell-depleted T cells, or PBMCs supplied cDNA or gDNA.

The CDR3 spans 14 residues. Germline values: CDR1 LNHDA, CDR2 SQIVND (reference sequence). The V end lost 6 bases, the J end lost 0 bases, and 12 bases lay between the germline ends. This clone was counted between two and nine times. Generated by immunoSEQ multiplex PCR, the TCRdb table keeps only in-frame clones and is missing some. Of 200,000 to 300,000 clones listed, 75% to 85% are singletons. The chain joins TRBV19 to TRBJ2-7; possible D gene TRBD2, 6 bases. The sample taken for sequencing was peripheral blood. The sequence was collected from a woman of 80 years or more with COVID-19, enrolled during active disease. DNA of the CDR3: TGTGCCAGTAGCTGGGCGGGAAGCTCCTACGAGCAGTACTTC. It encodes CASSWAGSSYEQYF.